Presented here are 12 T cell receptor beta chains from one specimen sequenced in a study of radiation and T cells in renal cell carcinoma. The time point here: baseline pretreatment blood. Described treatment: 15 Gy SBRT to primary tumor, nephrectomy 4 weeks later. Data came from immunoSEQ multiplex PCR; TCRdb stores just in-frame clones and leaves some out. This sample has 90,000 to 100,000 clones, with about 88% found just once. Sequenced material: blood, taken from a patient whose treatment included radiotherapy and nephrectomy. Receptor source: a man aged 50 or older with renal cell carcinoma.

This clone is a singleton in its sample. This chain connects TRBV5-1 to TRBJ2-3; 8 bases are a match to TRBD2. CDR1 is SGHRS and CDR2 is YFSETQ in the germline V gene. Trimming took 4 bases from V and 4 from J; bases not matched to a gene: 5. There are 14 residues in the CDR3. CDR3 coding DNA: TGCGCCAGCAGCCCGACTAGCGAGGCAGATACGCAGTATTTT. It codes for CASSPTSEADTQYF.

The CDR3 region is CASSGTSGNDEQYF. The CDR3 DNA reads TGTGCCAGCAGCGGGACTAGCGGAAACGACGAGCAGTACTTC. This chain joins TRBV6-1 and TRBJ2-7; 11 nucleotides match TRBD2. From germline, CDR1 is MNHNS and CDR2 SASEGT. The CDR3 runs to 14 residues. J lost 5 bases, V lost 6 bases, and 6 bases had no gene match.

This clone is classed as medium-sized (0.01 to 0.1%). The V gene is TRBV2, the J gene TRBJ2-2; the D call may be TRBD1 or TRBD2 (5 bases each). Germline values: CDR1 SNHLY, CDR2 FYNNEI. The CDR3 totals 15 residues. The V and J ends lost 10 bases and 6 bases respectively, with 21 bases between them. This CDR3 reads CATALGDVSPGELFF. The DNA for the CDR3 is TGTGCCACTGCGTTAGGGGACGTTAGCCCCGGGGAGCTGTTTTTT.

This clone was seen only a few times. The chain employs TRBV18 and TRBJ1-2; D gene ambiguous. Germline loops: CDR1 KGHSH, CDR2 LQKENI. V lost 2 bases to trimming and J lost 6 bases, with 13 bases between them. The CDR3 runs 14 residues. The CDR3 reads CASSPIEVGHGYTF. The CDR3 DNA is TGTGCCAGCTCACCAATTGAGGTTGGCCATGGCTACACCTTC.

The rearrangement links TRBV19 to TRBJ2-7; 7 nucleotides line up with TRBD1. This CDR3 region has 15 residues. The germline V gene has CDR1 LNHDA and CDR2 SQIVND (reference sequence). Trimming took 3 bases from V and 1 from J; bases not matched to a gene: 6. This CDR3 is CASSMSGGGSYEQYF. The CDR3, as DNA: TGTGCCAGTAGTATGTCAGGGGGTGGATCCTACGAGCAGTACTTC.

V usage is TRBV5-1 and J usage is TRBJ2-5; possible D gene TRBD2, 6 bases. Per the germline V gene, CDR1 is SGHRS and CDR2 is YFSETQ. V was cut by 4 bases and J by 4 bases, with 17 bases left in between. This CDR3 region has 15 residues. CDR3 bases: TGCGCCAGCAGCCCTGGCCCGGGAGCTGCAGAGACCCAGTACTTC. Translating it yields CASSPGPGAAETQYF.

The chain combines TRBV5-8 with TRBJ2-3, with 12 bases matching TRBD2. The CDR3 contains 17 residues. V was pared by 7 bases and J by 0 bases, with 9 bases of the junction left unmatched. CDR1 is SGHTS, CDR2 YDEGEE, per germline. CDR3 sequence reads: CASPTVTSGGSTDTQYF. Here the CDR3 DNA reads TGTGCCAGCCCTACAGTGACTAGCGGGGGAAGCACAGATACGCAGTATTTT.

The rearrangement links TRBV6-5 to TRBJ2-1, with D perhaps matching TRBD1 (5 bases). CDR1 is MNHEY and CDR2 is SVGAGI in the germline V gene. This CDR3 has 15 residues. Trimming pared 5 bases from V and 4 bases from J, leaving 15 bases between. CDR3 amino acids: CASSQQAAPYNEQFF. The CDR3 DNA reads as TGTGCCAGCAGTCAACAGGCTGCCCCATACAATGAGCAGTTCTTC.

The gene calls are TRBV2 and TRBJ2-2; 9 nucleotides match TRBD2. Germline CDR1 SNHLY, CDR2 FYNNEI. The CDR3 totals 15 residues. Germline trimming cut 3 bases from V and 5 bases from J; bases unmatched to any gene: 4. The CDR3 here is CASSDWLAGTGELFF. The CDR3 DNA sequence: TGTGCCAGCAGTGACTGGCTAGCGGGAACCGGGGAGCTGTTTTTT.

The table lists this clone with a count of one. The chain uses TRBV9 and TRBJ1-2; TRBD1 agrees at 8 bases. The CDR3 length is 13 residues. V dropped 2 bases and J dropped 4; count of bases not matched to a gene: 1. Germline V gene sequence: CDR1 SGDLS, CDR2 YYNGEE. The CDR3 DNA sequence: TGTGCCAGCAGCGTTGACAGGGGCTATGGCTACACCTTC. Translated: CASSVDRGYGYTF.

The rearrangement joins TRBV19 to TRBJ2-1, with a weak D call TRBD2 (6 bases). Germline CDR1 is LNHDA and CDR2 is SQIVND (reference sequence). The CDR3 contains 13 residues. V was pared by 9 bases and J by 7 bases, with 16 bases between. CDR3 sequence: CASGSEHFNEQFF. The CDR3 nucleotides are TGTGCCAGCGGGAGCGAACATTTTAATGAGCAGTTCTTC.

The J gene is TRBJ1-2, the V gene TRBV6-1, with 7 bases matching TRBD1. J was trimmed by 4 bases and V by 4 bases; bases with no gene match: 0. In germline, CDR1 is MNHNS, CDR2 SASEGT. The CDR3 has 12 residues. The CDR3 is CASSGDSYGYTF. CDR3 nucleotide sequence: TGTGCCAGCAGTGGGGACAGCTATGGCTACACCTTC.